This T cell receptor beta chain was documented in a study of CD8+ T cells in alopecia areata. As the sequencing template, cDNA was produced by extracting RNA and reverse transcribing it. Some clones are missing from TCRdb's copy, which holds only in-frame ones; the method was immunoSEQ multiplex PCR. The sample holds 200,000 to 250,000 clones; about 56% are singletons and the top ten take about 5.3%. As concerns this clone: Its antigen is unidentified.

Sorted out of PBMCs were CD4+ T cells and CD8+ T cells. Broader study findings: Scalp data also include sequences from resident alphabeta T cells of normal skin. Relative to mice, TCR sharing across patients was less clear, a difference possibly HLA-related. Clonality in lesional scalp, especially alopecia totalis/universalis, exceeded that of normal scalp.

CDR1 ENHRY and CDR2 SYGVKD come from the germline V gene. CDR3 length: 14 amino acids. V was clipped by 6 bases and J by 2 bases, with 14 bases between them. The chain couples TRBV10-3 to TRBJ2-7, with D uncertain. Sequenced input: CD8+ T cells sorted from blood. This receptor was identified in a human donor in good health. The CDR3 region is CAIRVGMTTYEQYF. The CDR3 nucleotides read TGTGCCATCAGGGTGGGGATGACCACCTACGAGCAGTACTTC.